This TCR beta chain derives from a study of OX40 agonist ivuxolimab in advanced cancers. Study findings and constraints: More expanded clones were seen, on average, in CD8+ T cells than in CD4+. Normalized T-cell clonal expansion was also low in a subset of nonresponders.

This CDR3 has 19 residues. Germline values: CDR1 ENHRY, CDR2 SYGVKD. The V gene lost 1 base and the J gene lost 0 bases, with 18 bases spanning the gap. At cycle 4 day 1, cycle 7 day 1, and baseline, blood was sampled. TCRdb's table, derived via immunoSEQ multiplex PCR, lists solely in-frame clones and lacks some. This table holds 35,000 or so clones, roughly 80% found once. Concerning this clone: The antigen is undetermined.

Sequencing was performed on CD4+ or CD8+ T cells sorted from blood, taken in a trial of the OX40 agonist ivuxolimab. The gene calls are TRBV10-3 and TRBJ1-4; D is perhaps TRBD1 (6 bases). This receptor was obtained from an adult with an advanced solid tumor such as melanoma, head and neck, liver or kidney cancer. The CDR3 DNA sequence: TGTGCCATCAGTGAGTTTGGTTTGCGGGACACGGCAACTAATGAAAAACTGTTTTTT. Encoded protein: CAISEFGLRDTATNEKLFF.